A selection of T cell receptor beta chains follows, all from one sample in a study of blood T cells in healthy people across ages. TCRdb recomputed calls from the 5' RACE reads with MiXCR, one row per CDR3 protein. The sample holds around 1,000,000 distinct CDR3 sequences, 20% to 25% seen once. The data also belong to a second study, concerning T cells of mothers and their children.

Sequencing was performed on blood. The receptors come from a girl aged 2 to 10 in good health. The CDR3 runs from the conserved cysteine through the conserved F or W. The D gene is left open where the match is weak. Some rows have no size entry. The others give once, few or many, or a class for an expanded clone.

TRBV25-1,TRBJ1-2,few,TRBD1,TGTGCCAGCGGGGACAGTTCGCACTATGGCTACACCTTC,CASGDSSHYGYTF
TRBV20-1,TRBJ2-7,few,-,TGCAGTGCTAGAGATCCTAGCGAACTCACCTACGAGCAGTACTTC,CSARDPSELTYEQYF
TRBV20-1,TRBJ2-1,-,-,TGCAGTTTTTCAGGGACCCCTACCAATGAGCAGTTCTTC,CSFSGTPTNEQFF
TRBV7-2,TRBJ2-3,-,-,TGTGCCAGCAGCCCCCTCGGCGGGAACACAGATACGCAGTATTTT,CASSPLGGNTDTQYF
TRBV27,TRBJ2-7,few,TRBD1,TGTGCCAGCACTGACCGGGACAGGGGGATCCAGGGAGAGCAGTACTTC,CASTDRDRGIQGEQYF
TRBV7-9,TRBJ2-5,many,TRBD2,TGTGCCAGCTCTACGGGGGGAGAGACCCAGTACTTC,CASSTGGETQYF
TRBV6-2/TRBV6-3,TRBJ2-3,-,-,TGTGCCAGCAGTTACCTCCTGGACCACAGCACAGATACGCAGTATTTT,CASSYLLDHSTDTQYF
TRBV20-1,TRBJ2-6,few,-,TGCAGTGCGGAGGACTGGGCCAACGTCCTGACTTTC,CSAEDWANVLTF
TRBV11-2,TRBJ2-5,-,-,TGTGCCAGCAGCTCCGGATCAAAGGGACATCAAGAGACCCAGTACTTC,CASSSGSKGHQETQYF
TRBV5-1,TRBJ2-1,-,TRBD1,TGCGCCAGCAGCTTTGGGGACAGGTCGGGTGAGCAGTTCTTC,CASSFGDRSGEQFF
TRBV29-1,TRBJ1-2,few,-,TGCAGCGTATACCACAGGGACGCCTATGGCTACACCTTC,CSVYHRDAYGYTF
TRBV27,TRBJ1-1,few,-,TGTGCCAGCATCGGGACTTCTCAGTTCTGGGGGACGAACACTGAAGCTTTCTTT,CASIGTSQFWGTNTEAFF
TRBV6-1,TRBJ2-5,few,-,TGTGCCAGCAGCGAAATGCGGGGGCTCCAAGAGACCCAGTACTTC,CASSEMRGLQETQYF
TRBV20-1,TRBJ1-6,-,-,TGCAGTGCTTTGCGGACAGCATATTCACCCCTCCACTTT,CSALRTAYSPLHF
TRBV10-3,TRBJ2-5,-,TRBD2,TGTGCCATCAGTGACCCGACTAGCGGCCAAGAGACCCAGTACTTC,CAISDPTSGQETQYF